The clone carrying this T cell receptor beta chain was observed a handful of times. Its matching antigen is unknown. The V and J ends lost 10 bases and 2 bases, in that order; junction bases with no gene match: 8. CDR3 length: 14 residues. CDR1 ENHRY and CDR2 SYGVKD come from the germline V gene. Use of 60 Vbeta and 13 Jbeta primers characterized the PCR. Original processing methods: About 88 million unique TCR beta chains, roughly 11 million of them shared, were counted by a later analysis. Profiling relied on immunoSEQ multiplex PCR, and the TCRdb table lists in-frame clones only, not all of them. For V, J and clone size, that table is used; D and trimming come from the DNA. Of over 150,000 clones listed, roughly 77% were seen once; the top ten hold approximately 4.6%. This specimen belongs to a study of cytomegalovirus exposure and HLA in healthy donors. General study results and limits: Later analysis associated a missense DCLRE1C variant with TCR beta V- and J-gene trimming. For most subjects, TCR beta sequences were reported to predict HLA-A and HLA-B alleles with accuracy.

Sequencing was carried out using PBMCs. This clonotype was obtained from a young man in good health and CMV-seropositive. The chain carries TRBV10-3 and TRBJ1-5; 7 nucleotides agree with TRBD1. In DNA form, the CDR3 reads TGTGCCACCACAGGGGAGGCGGGCAATCAGCCCCAGCATTTT. Protein sequence: CATTGEAGNQPQHF.